The rows below give T cell receptor beta chains drawn from one sample of a study of blood T cell repertoires in COVID-19. Using immunoSEQ multiplex PCR, the repertoire was profiled, and TCRdb retains in-frame clones only, with some absent. Among about 43,000 clones listed, roughly 87% were seen once. The sequenced material came from peripheral blood. The receptors were gathered from a man in his sixties with active COVID-19. CDR3s include the opening cysteine and the closing phenylalanine or tryptophan. A D gene is named only where the DNA matches it firmly. A clone size is listed for some rows: how often the clone was seen (once, few, many), or a class if it is expanded.

J	D	V	size	DNA	CDR3
TRBJ2-7	TRBD2	TRBV11-2	.	TGTGCCAGCAGCTTAACCAGCGGGGGCCGGGGCGAGCAGTACTTC	CASSLTSGGRGEQYF
TRBJ2-3	TRBD2	TRBV7-8	.	TGTGCCAGCAGCCTTGGACTAGCGGGAGGAGGGGATACGCAGTATTTT	CASSLGLAGGGDTQYF
TRBJ2-3	TRBD2	TRBV11-1	.	TGTGCCAGCAGCCGGACTAGCGGGAGTGGCACAGATACGCAGTATTTT	CASSRTSGSGTDTQYF
TRBJ1-2	TRBD1	TRBV28	.	TGTGCCAGCAGTAGACAGGGTATCTATGGCTACACCTTC	CASSRQGIYGYTF
TRBJ1-6	TRBD1	TRBV7-8	.	TGTGCCAGCAGCTTAGGACAGGGGAATAATTCACCCCTCCACTTT	CASSLGQGNNSPLHF
TRBJ2-5	.	TRBV14	.	TGTGCCAGCAGCCAAGAGATGAGAGGCGAGACCCAGTACTTC	CASSQEMRGETQYF
TRBJ1-1	.	TRBV18	.	TGTGCCAGCTCACCCCGGGGAGGGGGAACCATGAACACTGAAGCTTTCTTT	CASSPRGGGTMNTEAFF
TRBJ2-1	TRBD2	TRBV5-6	.	TGTGCCAGCAGCTTACAGAAATTAGCGGGAGGTATCAATGAGCAGTTCTTC	CASSLQKLAGGINEQFF
TRBJ1-1	TRBD1	TRBV6-5	.	TGTGCCAGCAGATGGGGAAAGGGGGCGACTGAAGCTTTCTTT	CASRWGKGATEAFF
TRBJ2-3	TRBD1	TRBV10-3	.	TGTGCCATCAGTGAAGGGGGCAGGGGTGTCCCAGATACGCAGTATTTT	CAISEGGRGVPDTQYF
TRBJ2-7	TRBD1	TRBV6-5	.	TGTGCCAGCAGTTACGACAGGGGGGGAGACGAGCAGTACTTC	CASSYDRGGDEQYF
TRBJ2-5	TRBD2	TRBV7-3	.	TGTGCCAGCAGCGCCCGACTAGCGGACAGCCAAGAGACCCAGTACTTC	CASSARLADSQETQYF
TRBJ1-1	.	TRBV7-2	.	TGTGCCAGCAGCTTAGTCGGCGGAAGCACTGAAGCTTTCTTT	CASSLVGGSTEAFF
TRBJ1-1	.	TRBV7-2	.	TGTGCCAGCAGCTTAGGAGGGGGAGTGACTGAAGCTTTCTTT	CASSLGGGVTEAFF
TRBJ2-1	TRBD2	TRBV6-1	.	TGTGCCAGCAGTGTCCGGGACTACCCTCCTTCGGGTGAGCAGTTCTTC	CASSVRDYPPSGEQFF
TRBJ1-1	.	TRBV9	once	TGTGCCAGCAGCAGTGGAGTTTCTGAAGCTTTCTTT	CASSSGVSEAFF
TRBJ1-6	.	TRBV4-1	.	TGCGCCAGCAGCCAAGATATTTCACCCCTCCACTTT	CASSQDISPLHF
TRBJ1-1	TRBD1	TRBV7-6	few	TGTGCCAGCAGCCCCAGGGGGGACACTGAAGCTTTCTTT	CASSPRGDTEAFF
TRBJ2-4	.	TRBV19	.	TGTGCCAGTAGTATAGGTTTAGGAGGGGCCAAAAACATTCAGTACTTC	CASSIGLGGAKNIQYF
TRBJ1-2	.	TRBV28	.	TGTGCCAGCAGTTTTAATACATATGGCTACACCTTC	CASSFNTYGYTF
TRBJ2-2	TRBD2	TRBV11-3	few	TGTGCCAGCAGCGCTAGCGCGGGAGCTACCGGGGAGCTGTTTTTT	CASSASAGATGELFF
TRBJ1-2	.	TRBV18	.	TGTGCCAGCTCACCTTCTCAGGTCCGGACTAACTATGGCTACACCTTC	CASSPSQVRTNYGYTF